These T cell receptor beta chains were read from a single sample in a study of OX40 agonist ivuxolimab in advanced cancers. Using immunoSEQ multiplex PCR, the repertoire was profiled, and TCRdb retains in-frame clones only, with some absent. The profile shows some 69,000 clones, about 88% of them singletons. This specimen was CD4+ or CD8+ T cells sorted from blood, taken in a trial of the OX40 agonist ivuxolimab. The receptors here all came from an adult with an advanced solid tumor such as melanoma, head and neck, liver or kidney cancer. Each CDR3 is given with its conserved first and last residue. A D gene is named only where the DNA matches it firmly. Where a row states a size, it is once, few, many or the class of an expanded clone; other rows omit it.

cdr3_length | j_call | d_call | v_call | clone_size | cdr3_aa | cdr3_nt
14 | TRBJ1-2 | NA | TRBV7-9 | NA | CASSLTGLNYGYTF | TGTGCCAGCAGCTTAACCGGGTTAAACTATGGCTACACCTTC
18 | TRBJ2-1 | TRBD2 | TRBV12-5 | NA | CASGLGLAAIGSYNEQFF | TGTGCTAGTGGTTTGGGACTAGCGGCAATAGGATCCTACAATGAGCAGTTCTTC
13 | TRBJ2-7 | NA | TRBV10-1 | NA | CASSESTSYEQYF | TGCGCCAGCAGTGAATCGACATCCTACGAGCAGTACTTC
14 | TRBJ1-1 | NA | TRBV6-5 | NA | CASSYGTGWGEAFF | TGTGCCAGCAGTTACGGAACAGGGTGGGGGGAAGCTTTCTTT
14 | TRBJ1-4 | TRBD1 | TRBV6-5 | NA | CASRWTGEGEKLFF | TGTGCCAGCAGATGGACAGGGGAAGGTGAAAAACTGTTTTTT
14 | TRBJ1-6 | TRBD1 | TRBV5-4 | NA | CASSLEQGNSPLHF | TGTGCCAGCAGCTTGGAACAGGGGAATTCACCCCTCCACTTT
14 | TRBJ1-2 | TRBD1 | TRBV10-3 | NA | CAITQGVRSDGYTF | TGTGCCATCACACAGGGGGTGAGATCAGATGGCTACACCTTC
17 | TRBJ2-2 | NA | TRBV12-5 | NA | CASGRGVMGLATGELFF | TGTGCTAGTGGAAGGGGCGTTATGGGGTTGGCCACCGGGGAGCTGTTTTTT
16 | TRBJ1-5 | NA | TRBV6-6 | NA | CASSPQGGPGGQPQHF | TGTGCCAGCAGTCCACAGGGAGGGCCGGGGGGTCAGCCCCAGCATTTT
15 | TRBJ2-1 | NA | TRBV15 | NA | CATSRDRSPGTNAFF | TGTGCCACCAGCAGAGATCGATCTCCGGGGACAAACGCGTTCTTC
11 | TRBJ1-2 | NA | TRBV5-6 | NA | CASSLFSASTF | TGTGCCAGCAGCTTGTTTTCAGCTTCGACCTTC
15 | TRBJ2-1 | TRBD2 | TRBV5-6 | NA | CASSRGLAGHNEQFF | TGTGCCAGCAGCCGGGGACTAGCGGGCCACAATGAGCAGTTCTTC
14 | TRBJ1-1 | TRBD1 | TRBV30 | NA | CAWTRTGGSTEAFF | TGTGCCTGGACTCGGACAGGGGGGAGTACTGAAGCTTTCTTT
14 | TRBJ2-5 | NA | TRBV5-1 | NA | CASSLGVPAETQYF | TGCGCCAGCAGCTTGGGAGTTCCTGCGGAGACCCAGTACTTC
16 | TRBJ2-6 | NA | TRBV28 | NA | CASSRGARSGANVLTF | TGTGCCAGCAGTCGCGGGGCCCGCTCTGGGGCCAACGTCCTGACTTTC
16 | TRBJ2-5 | NA | TRBV5-1 | NA | CASSPTRRAGSETQYF | TGCGCCAGCAGCCCTACTAGGCGCGCAGGGTCAGAGACCCAGTACTTC
14 | TRBJ1-1 | TRBD1 | TRBV5-1 | NA | CASSYGTGGFEAFF | TGCGCCAGCAGCTATGGGACAGGGGGCTTTGAAGCTTTCTTT
16 | TRBJ2-3 | NA | TRBV19 | NA | CASRTTGFQGTDTQYF | TGTGCCAGTAGAACTACAGGGTTTCAGGGCACAGATACGCAGTATTTT
13 | TRBJ1-5 | NA | TRBV6-6 | NA | CASSYDSYQPQHF | TGTGCCAGCAGTTACGACAGCTATCAGCCCCAGCATTTT
14 | TRBJ1-2 | TRBD1 | TRBV18 | NA | CASAPGQGGEGYTF | TGTGCCAGCGCGCCGGGACAGGGAGGGGAAGGCTACACCTTC
13 | TRBJ2-7 | NA | TRBV7-2 | medium-sized | CASSFWGGHEQYF | TGTGCCAGCAGCTTTTGGGGCGGCCACGAGCAGTACTTC
16 | TRBJ2-5 | TRBD2 | TRBV7-6 | once | CASSSHSGSGGETQYF | TGTGCCAGCAGCTCCCACAGCGGGAGCGGGGGGGAGACCCAGTACTTC
14 | TRBJ2-7 | TRBD1 | TRBV6-6 | NA | CASSRTDRGHEQYF | TGTGCCAGCAGTCGGACGGACAGGGGCCACGAGCAGTACTTC
15 | TRBJ1-6 | TRBD1 | TRBV6-1 | once | CASSPIRGLYSPLHF | TGTGCCAGCAGCCCTATCAGGGGGCTGTATTCACCCCTCCACTTT
15 | TRBJ2-7 | TRBD2 | TRBV7-6 | NA | CASSLATSGIYEQYF | TGTGCCAGCAGCTTAGCAACTAGCGGGATATACGAGCAGTACTTC